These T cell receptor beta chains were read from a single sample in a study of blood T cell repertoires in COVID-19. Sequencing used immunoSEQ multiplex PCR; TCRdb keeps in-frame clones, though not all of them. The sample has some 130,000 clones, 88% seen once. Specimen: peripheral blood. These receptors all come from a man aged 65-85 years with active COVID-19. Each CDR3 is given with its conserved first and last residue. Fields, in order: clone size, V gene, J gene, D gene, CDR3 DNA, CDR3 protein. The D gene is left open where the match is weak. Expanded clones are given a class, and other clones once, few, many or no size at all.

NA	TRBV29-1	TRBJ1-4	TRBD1	TGCAGCGTCCTTTCCGGGACAGGGGGCGAAAAACTGTTTTTT	CSVLSGTGGEKLFF
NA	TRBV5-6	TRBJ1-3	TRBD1	TGTGCCAGCAGCTTGAACAGGGGTGGTAGAAACACCATATATTTT	CASSLNRGGRNTIYF
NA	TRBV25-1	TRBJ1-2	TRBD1	TGTGCCAGCAGTTATACGGGACAGGTCCTCTATGGCTACACCTTC	CASSYTGQVLYGYTF
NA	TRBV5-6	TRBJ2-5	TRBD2	TGTGCCACCCGGACTAGCGGAGGCATTGAGACCCAGTACTTC	CATRTSGGIETQYF
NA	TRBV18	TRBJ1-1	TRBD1	TGTGCCAGCTCAGCGGATCCGACAGGGGTGGCTGAAGCTTTCTTT	CASSADPTGVAEAFF
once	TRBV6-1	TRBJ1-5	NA	TGTGCCAGCAGTGCCCGGCGGGACGCCTCCAATCAGCCCCAGCATTTT	CASSARRDASNQPQHF
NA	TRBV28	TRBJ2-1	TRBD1	TGTGCCAGCAGTCAGGGGACAGGGGGCGGATTAGGGTTCTTC	CASSQGTGGGLGFF
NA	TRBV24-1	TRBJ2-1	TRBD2	TGTGCCACCAGTGATTCTGGGACTAGCGGGAGGGGCAGGTACAATGAGCAGTTCTTC	CATSDSGTSGRGRYNEQFF
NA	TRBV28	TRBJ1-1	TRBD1	TGTGCCAGCAGTTACGACAGGGGAGCTTTCTTT	CASSYDRGAFF
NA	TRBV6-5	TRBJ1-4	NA	TGTGCCAGCAGGCTGACCGACGCCGCGGGGGAAAAACTGTTTTTT	CASRLTDAAGEKLFF
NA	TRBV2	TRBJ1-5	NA	TGTGCCAGTTGCGGACAGTCAACTAATCAGCCCCAGCATTTT	CASCGQSTNQPQHF
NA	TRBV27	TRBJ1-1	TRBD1	TGTGCCAGCAGCCGGGACAGGGGCAACACTGAAGCTTTCTTT	CASSRDRGNTEAFF
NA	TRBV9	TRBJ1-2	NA	TGTGCCAGCAGCGCACAGGGATACGGCTACACCTTC	CASSAQGYGYTF
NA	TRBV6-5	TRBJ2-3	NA	TGTGCCAGCAGGACTAGCACAGATACGCAGTATTTT	CASRTSTDTQYF
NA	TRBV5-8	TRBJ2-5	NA	TGTGCCAGCAGCTTGGTAGAAGAGACCCAGTACTTC	CASSLVEETQYF
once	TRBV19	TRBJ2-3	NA	TGTGCCACTACCGCGGGCCTTTCGGCAGATACGCAGTATTTT	CATTAGLSADTQYF
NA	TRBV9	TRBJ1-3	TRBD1	TGTGCCAGCAGCACGCGGACAGGAGGTAACACCATATATTTT	CASSTRTGGNTIYF
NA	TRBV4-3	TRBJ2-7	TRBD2	TGCGCCAGCAGTATGGTAAGCGGGAGCGAGCAGTACTTC	CASSMVSGSEQYF
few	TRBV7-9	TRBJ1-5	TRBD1	TGTGCCAGCAGCTTAGCCCCAGGGGGCACTGGAGGCAATCAGCCCCAGCATTTT	CASSLAPGGTGGNQPQHF
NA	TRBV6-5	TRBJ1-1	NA	TGTGCCAGCAGTTACCGGAGGAACACTGAAGCTTTCTTT	CASSYRRNTEAFF
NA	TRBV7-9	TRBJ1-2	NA	TGTGCCAGCAGCCACCCCATAACAGGAGGCGGGAGCTACACCTTC	CASSHPITGGGSYTF
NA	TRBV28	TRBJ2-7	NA	TGTGCCAGCAGTTCCCCGAGGGGGCGGGGAGGCTACGAGCAGTACTTC	CASSSPRGRGGYEQYF
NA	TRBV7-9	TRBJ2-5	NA	TGTGCCAGCAGTAAAGGACAGTCAACACAAGAGACCCAGTACTTC	CASSKGQSTQETQYF
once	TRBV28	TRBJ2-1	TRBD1	TGTGCCAGCAGATACAGGGGTAGGGGCGAGTTCTTC	CASRYRGRGEFF